These 11 T cell receptor beta chains share one sample of origin, sequenced in a study of cytomegalovirus exposure and HLA in healthy donors. Primers for the PCR totalled 60 Vbeta and 13 Jbeta. Sequencing was performed with immunoSEQ multiplex PCR; in TCRdb, only in-frame clones are kept and a portion is missing. The table records 130,000 to 150,000 clones, about 86% of them present only once. Source material: PBMCs. The receptors here all came from a man between 35 and 55 years old in good health and CMV-seropositive.

This clone was counted a single time. The chain links TRBV5-1 to TRBJ2-7; the D gene is possibly TRBD1 (6 bases). This CDR3 is 16 amino acids long. Trimming cost V 0 bases and J 2 bases, with 15 bases left between them. Germline V CDR1 and CDR2: SGHRS, YFSETQ. The DNA of the CDR3 is TGCGCCAGCAGCTTGGGGGCCAGGGGCTATACCTACGAGCAGTACTTC. It translates to CASSLGARGYTYEQYF.

This clone was recorded only once. This chain connects TRBV4-3 to TRBJ2-1; 7 bases line up with TRBD2. This CDR3 region has 14 residues. The V and J ends lost 2 bases and 10 bases, in that order; junction bases with no gene match: 8. Germline V lookup: CDR1 LGHNA, CDR2 YSLEER. CDR3 loop: CASSQSAPAGEQFF. The DNA of the CDR3 is TGCGCCAGCAGCCAATCGGCCCCAGCGGGGGAGCAGTTCTTC.

J is TRBJ2-3 and V is TRBV11-2; 9 nucleotides line up with TRBD2. The trim removed 8 bases at V and 4 bases at J, leaving 10 bases unmatched. This CDR3 is built from 15 residues. CDR1 and CDR2 (germline): SGHAT, FQNNGV. CDR3 sequence: CASRILGGGADTQYF. The CDR3 DNA follows: TGTGCCAGCCGAATTCTTGGCGGGGGGGCAGATACGCAGTATTTT.

The V gene is TRBV4-3, the J gene TRBJ1-4; D might be TRBD1 (5 bases). The V gene lost 0 bases and the J gene lost 10 bases, with 9 bases spanning the gap. Germline V gene data show CDR1 as LGHNA and CDR2 as YSLEER. The CDR3 covers 13 residues. The DNA for the CDR3 is TGCGCCAGCAGCCAAGATAGACAGCGAAAACTGTTTTTT. Its translation is CASSQDRQRKLFF.

The J gene is TRBJ1-1, the V gene TRBV11-3; TRBD1 might be the D (5 bases). From germline, CDR1 is SGHNT and CDR2 YENEEA. The CDR3 runs to 13 residues. The germline V and J ends were trimmed by 4 bases and 3 bases, with 9 bases remaining between them. The CDR3 nucleotides read TGTGCCAGCAGCTCCCAGGGATACACTGAAGCTTTCTTT. The encoded protein is CASSSQGYTEAFF.

This chain connects TRBV9 to TRBJ1-2; 7 positions match TRBD1. J gave up 0 bases and V 0 bases, and 2 bases lay outside the gene matches. Germline assignment: CDR1 SGDLS and CDR2 YYNGEE. This CDR3 spans 15 amino acids. The CDR3 loop is CASSVEGATNYGYTF. As DNA, the CDR3 is TGTGCCAGCAGCGTAGAGGGGGCAACTAACTATGGCTACACCTTC. Looking up the rest from reference TRBV9 and TRBJ1-2 gives the full variable domain: DSGVTQTPKHLITATGQRVTLRCSPRSGDLSVYWYQQSLDQGLQFLIQYYNGEERAKGNILERFSAQQFPDLHSELNLSSLELGDSALYFCASSVEGATNYGYTFGSGTRLTVV.

This chain links TRBV4-3 with TRBJ1-2; TRBD1 aligns across 10 bases. V gave up 3 bases and J gave up 7 bases; unmatched junction bases: 5. The germline CDR1 and CDR2 sequences are LGHNA and YSLEER. CDR3 length: 14 residues. The CDR3, as DNA: TGCGCCAGCAGCCAGGCCGGGACAGGGGTTGGCTACACCTTC. It yields the protein CASSQAGTGVGYTF.

This chain joins TRBV9 and TRBJ1-3, with 8 bases lining up with TRBD1. Trimming took 2 bases from V and 5 from J; bases not matched to a gene: 6. The CDR3 consists of 15 residues. Germline loops: CDR1 SGDLS, CDR2 YYNGEE. The CDR3 nucleotides are TGTGCCAGCAGCGTCTACAGGGGGGGTAGAAACACCATATATTTT. Its protein is CASSVYRGGRNTIYF.

The chain joins TRBV30 to TRBJ2-1; possible D gene TRBD1, 5 bases. The V and J ends lost 8 bases and 6 bases respectively, with 14 bases between them. The CDR3 has 12 amino acids. Germline assignment: CDR1 GTSNPN and CDR2 SVGIG (reference sequence). The CDR3 region has the DNA TGTGCCCGTTCTTGGGGCGGCAATGAGCAGTTCTTC. Translated, it gives CARSWGGNEQFF.

The chain carries TRBV30 and TRBJ2-7, with TRBD1 identical over 7 bases. CDR3 length equals 14 residues. V shed 3 bases, J shed 7 bases, and the junction held 12 bases outside the gene matches. Germline loops: CDR1 GTSNPN, CDR2 SVGIG (reference sequence). As DNA, the CDR3 is TGTGCCTGGAGGCACAGGGGCATCCGCTTGGAGCAGTACTTC. It encodes CAWRHRGIRLEQYF.

The chain has TRBV6-6 and TRBJ1-2; 7 positions match TRBD1. The CDR3 spans 13 residues. The junction had 7 bases not matched to a gene; V was cut back by 8 bases and J by 4 bases. The germline V gene has CDR1 MNHNY and CDR2 SVGAGI (reference sequence). CDR3 in amino acids: CASEGARIYGYTF. The CDR3 DNA is TGTGCCAGCGAGGGGGCGCGGATCTATGGCTACACCTTC.